This T cell receptor (beta chain) was captured in a study of shared clonotypes between healthy human individuals. Overall study results and limits: Non-shared clonotypes showed lower generation probabilities than clonotypes common to all four donors.

V dropped 1 base and J dropped 11; count of bases not matched to a gene: 10. The CDR3 extends over 15 amino acids. The V gene's germline CDR1 is MDHEN and CDR2 SYDVKM. Produced via immunoSEQ multiplex PCR; TCRdb's table is partial and in-frame only. Of some 2.4 million clones listed, more than 85% are singletons. The sample holds one count of this clone. Its antigen is currently unknown. The chain is built from TRBV28 and TRBJ1-5; TRBD1 agrees at 8 bases. Sequencing input: naive CD4+ T cells from PBMCs. Sample subset: CD45RA+ positively selected. The source of this sequence is a man younger than 35 in good health. Some clones in this sample may be carry-over from other donors' samples. CDR3 loop: CASSLSPGGGPAQHF. The CDR3 nucleotides read TGTGCCAGCAGTTTATCCCCAGGGGGCGGACCAGCCCAGCATTTT.